These T cell receptor beta chains were read from a single sample in a study of cytomegalovirus exposure and HLA in healthy donors. TCRdb's table, derived via immunoSEQ multiplex PCR, lists solely in-frame clones and lacks some. The profile covers around 180,000 clones, with around 84% appearing a single time and approximately 7% taken by the ten largest. The sample was PBMCs. Receptors originate from a young man in good health and CMV-seropositive. Both conserved end residues are part of each CDR3. A D gene is named only where the DNA matches it firmly. Size is stated for part of the rows, as once, few or many counts, or as a class when the clone is expanded.

v_gene: TRBV10-2
j_gene: TRBJ2-1
abundance: .
d_gene: TRBD2
CDR3aa: CASSYSGTSGYSSYNEQFF
CDR3nt: TGCGCCAGCAGTTACTCGGGGACTAGCGGCTACAGCTCCTACAATGAGCAGTTCTTC

v_gene: TRBV6-1
j_gene: TRBJ1-3
abundance: .
d_gene: .
CDR3aa: CASRELGNTIYF
CDR3nt: TGTGCCAGCAGGGAGTTGGGAAACACCATATATTTT

v_gene: TRBV12-5
j_gene: TRBJ2-7
abundance: .
d_gene: TRBD2
CDR3aa: CASGLLAGGLPASYEQYF
CDR3nt: TGTGCTAGTGGTTTGCTAGCGGGAGGGCTGCCCGCCTCCTACGAGCAGTACTTC

v_gene: TRBV7-9
j_gene: TRBJ2-1
abundance: .
d_gene: .
CDR3aa: CASSLGSRDEQFF
CDR3nt: TGTGCCAGCAGCCTAGGGTCTCGGGATGAGCAGTTCTTC

v_gene: TRBV30
j_gene: TRBJ2-5
abundance: .
d_gene: .
CDR3aa: CAWSSDRQETQYF
CDR3nt: TGTGCCTGGAGCTCCGACAGGCAAGAGACCCAGTACTTC

v_gene: TRBV27
j_gene: TRBJ2-1
abundance: .
d_gene: .
CDR3aa: CASSLFSWGSADEQFF
CDR3nt: TGTGCCAGCAGTTTATTCAGTTGGGGTAGCGCGGATGAGCAGTTCTTC

v_gene: TRBV10-3
j_gene: TRBJ2-1
abundance: .
d_gene: TRBD2
CDR3aa: CAISESKPGLGYNEQFF
CDR3nt: TGTGCCATCAGTGAGTCGAAACCGGGACTAGGGTACAATGAGCAGTTCTTC

v_gene: TRBV30
j_gene: TRBJ2-7
abundance: once
d_gene: .
CDR3aa: CAWSVLSFYEQYF
CDR3nt: TGTGCCTGGAGTGTACTATCGTTCTACGAGCAGTACTTC

v_gene: TRBV29-1
j_gene: TRBJ2-7
abundance: .
d_gene: .
CDR3aa: CSVERQSGEQYF
CDR3nt: TGCAGCGTTGAAAGGCAGAGCGGCGAGCAGTACTTC

v_gene: TRBV6-5
j_gene: TRBJ1-3
abundance: .
d_gene: .
CDR3aa: CATRGISGNTIYF
CDR3nt: TGTGCCACCCGGGGGATCTCTGGAAACACCATATATTTT

v_gene: TRBV9
j_gene: TRBJ1-1
abundance: .
d_gene: .
CDR3aa: CASSLLTVNTEAFF
CDR3nt: TGTGCCAGCAGCCTTCTAACAGTGAACACTGAAGCTTTCTTT

v_gene: TRBV4-3
j_gene: TRBJ2-5
abundance: .
d_gene: .
CDR3aa: CASSQLGGLGETQYF
CDR3nt: TGCGCCAGCAGCCAGCTTGGAGGTTTGGGGGAGACCCAGTACTTC

v_gene: TRBV5-1
j_gene: TRBJ1-5
abundance: once
d_gene: .
CDR3aa: CASSLGGGEVQPQHF
CDR3nt: TGCGCCAGCAGCTTGGGGGGAGGGGAGGTTCAGCCCCAGCATTTT

v_gene: TRBV5-1
j_gene: TRBJ2-1
abundance: .
d_gene: .
CDR3aa: CASSKDRSYNEQFF
CDR3nt: TGCGCCAGCAGCAAAGACAGAAGCTACAATGAGCAGTTCTTC

v_gene: TRBV6-5
j_gene: TRBJ2-1
abundance: .
d_gene: TRBD2
CDR3aa: CASTLAGYNEQFF
CDR3nt: TGTGCCAGCACTCTAGCGGGATACAATGAGCAGTTCTTC

v_gene: TRBV14
j_gene: TRBJ2-3
abundance: .
d_gene: .
CDR3aa: CASSQGRHTDTQYF
CDR3nt: TGTGCCAGCAGCCAAGGGCGGCACACAGATACGCAGTATTTT

v_gene: TRBV2
j_gene: TRBJ1-5
abundance: .
d_gene: TRBD1
CDR3aa: CASRTGGGDQPQHF
CDR3nt: TGTGCCAGCAGGACAGGGGGCGGGGATCAGCCCCAGCATTTT

v_gene: TRBV20-1
j_gene: TRBJ2-1
abundance: .
d_gene: .
CDR3aa: CSARGLEQFF
CDR3nt: TGCAGTGCTAGGGGACTGGAGCAGTTCTTC

v_gene: TRBV5-6
j_gene: TRBJ1-2
abundance: few
d_gene: .
CDR3aa: CASSPRTVRGYGYTF
CDR3nt: TGTGCCAGCAGCCCCCGGACAGTGCGAGGCTATGGCTACACCTTC

v_gene: TRBV29-1
j_gene: TRBJ1-1
abundance: once
d_gene: .
CDR3aa: CSVEWGRDTEAFF
CDR3nt: TGCAGCGTTGAATGGGGGCGAGACACTGAAGCTTTCTTT